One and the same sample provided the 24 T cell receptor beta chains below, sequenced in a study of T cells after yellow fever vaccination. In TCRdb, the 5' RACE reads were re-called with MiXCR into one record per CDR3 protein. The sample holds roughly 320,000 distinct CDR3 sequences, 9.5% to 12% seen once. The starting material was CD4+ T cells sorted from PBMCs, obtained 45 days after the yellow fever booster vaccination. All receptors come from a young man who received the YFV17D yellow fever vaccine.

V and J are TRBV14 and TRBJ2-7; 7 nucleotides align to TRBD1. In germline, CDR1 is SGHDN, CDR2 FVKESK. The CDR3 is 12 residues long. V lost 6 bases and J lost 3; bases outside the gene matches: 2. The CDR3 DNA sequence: TGTGCCAGCAGTAACAGGGGCTACGAGCAGTACTTC. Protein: CASSNRGYEQYF.

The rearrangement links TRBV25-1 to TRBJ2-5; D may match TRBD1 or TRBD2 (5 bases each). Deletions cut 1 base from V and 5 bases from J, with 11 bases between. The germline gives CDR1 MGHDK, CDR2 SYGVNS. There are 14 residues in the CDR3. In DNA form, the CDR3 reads TGTGCCAGCAGTGAATTGGGGGTGAGGGAGACCCAGTACTTC. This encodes CASSELGVRETQYF.

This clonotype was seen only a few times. The CDR3 sequence: CSARDLVQGPYGYTF. CDR3 DNA: TGCAGTGCTAGAGATCTGGTACAGGGTCCCTATGGCTACACCTTC. V usage is TRBV20-1 and J usage is TRBJ1-2; maybe TRBD1 (6 bases). Trimming pared 0 bases from V and 4 bases from J, leaving 15 bases between. Germline lookup yields CDR1 DFQATT and CDR2 SNEGSKA (reference sequence). The CDR3 is made up of 15 amino acids.

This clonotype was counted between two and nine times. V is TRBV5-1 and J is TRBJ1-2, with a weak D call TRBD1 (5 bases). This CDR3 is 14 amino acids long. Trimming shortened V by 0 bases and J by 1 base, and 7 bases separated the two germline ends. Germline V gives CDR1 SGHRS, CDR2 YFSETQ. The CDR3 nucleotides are TGCGCCAGCAGCTTGGGACAGCTTAACTATGGCTACACCTTC. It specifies CASSLGQLNYGYTF.

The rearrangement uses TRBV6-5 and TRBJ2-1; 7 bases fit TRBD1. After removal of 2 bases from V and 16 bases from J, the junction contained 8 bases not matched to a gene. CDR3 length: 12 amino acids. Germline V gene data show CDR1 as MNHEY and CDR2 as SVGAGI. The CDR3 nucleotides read TGTGCCAGCAGTTACCAACAGGGGCCCAACTTCTTC. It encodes CASSYQQGPNFF.

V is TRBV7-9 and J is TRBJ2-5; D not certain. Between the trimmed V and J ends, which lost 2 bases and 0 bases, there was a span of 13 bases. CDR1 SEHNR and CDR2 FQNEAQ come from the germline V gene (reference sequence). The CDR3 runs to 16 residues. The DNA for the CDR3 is TGTGCCAGCAGCTTACGTCCAGCTACGTACCAAGAGACCCAGTACTTC. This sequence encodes CASSLRPATYQETQYF.

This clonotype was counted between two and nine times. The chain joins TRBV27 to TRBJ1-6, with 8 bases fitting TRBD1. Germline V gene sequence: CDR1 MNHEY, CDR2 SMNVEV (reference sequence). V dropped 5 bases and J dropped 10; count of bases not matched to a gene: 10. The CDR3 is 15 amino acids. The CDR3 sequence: CASSIRGQVGSPLHF. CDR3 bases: TGTGCCAGCAGTATTAGGGGACAGGTTGGGTCACCCCTCCACTTT.

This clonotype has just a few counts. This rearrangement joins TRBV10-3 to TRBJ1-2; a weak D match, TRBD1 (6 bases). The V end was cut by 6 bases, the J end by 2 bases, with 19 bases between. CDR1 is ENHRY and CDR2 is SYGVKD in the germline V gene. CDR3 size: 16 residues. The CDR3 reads CAISAVWGARNYGYTF. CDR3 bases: TGTGCCATCAGCGCAGTCTGGGGGGCGCGGAACTATGGCTACACCTTC.

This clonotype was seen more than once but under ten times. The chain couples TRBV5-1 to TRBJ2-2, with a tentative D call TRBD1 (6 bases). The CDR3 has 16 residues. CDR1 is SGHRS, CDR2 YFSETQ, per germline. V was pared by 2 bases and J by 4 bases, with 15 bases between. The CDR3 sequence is CASSFATGYATGELFF. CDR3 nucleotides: TGCGCCAGCAGCTTCGCGACAGGCTACGCCACCGGGGAGCTGTTTTTT. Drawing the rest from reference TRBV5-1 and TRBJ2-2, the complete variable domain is KAGVTQTPRYLIKTRGQQVTLSCSPISGHRSVSWYQQTPGQGLQFLFEYFSETQRNKGNFPGRFSGRQFSNSRSEMNVSTLELGDSALYLCASSFATGYATGELFFGEGSRLTVL.

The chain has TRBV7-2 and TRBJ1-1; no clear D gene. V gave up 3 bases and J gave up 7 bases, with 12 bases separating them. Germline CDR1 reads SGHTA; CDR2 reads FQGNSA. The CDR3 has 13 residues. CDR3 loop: CASSLSRQDEAFF. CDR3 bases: TGTGCCAGCAGCTTGTCGCGGCAAGATGAAGCTTTCTTT.

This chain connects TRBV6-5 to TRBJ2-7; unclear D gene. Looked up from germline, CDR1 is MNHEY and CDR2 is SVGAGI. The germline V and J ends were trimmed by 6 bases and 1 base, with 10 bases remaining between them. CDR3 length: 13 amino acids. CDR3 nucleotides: TGTGCCAGCAGCCAGGACGGATCCTACGAGCAGTACTTC. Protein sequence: CASSQDGSYEQYF.

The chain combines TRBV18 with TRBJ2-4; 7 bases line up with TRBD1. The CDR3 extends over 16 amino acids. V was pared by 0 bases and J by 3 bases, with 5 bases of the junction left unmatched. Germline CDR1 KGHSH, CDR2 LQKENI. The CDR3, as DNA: TGTGCCAGCTCACCACCGGATAGGGGGCTCAAAAACATTCAGTACTTC. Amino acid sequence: CASSPPDRGLKNIQYF.

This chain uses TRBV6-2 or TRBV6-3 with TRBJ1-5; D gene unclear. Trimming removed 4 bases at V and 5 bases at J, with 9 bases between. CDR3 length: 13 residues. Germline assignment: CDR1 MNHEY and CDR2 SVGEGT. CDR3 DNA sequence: TGTGCCAGCAGTTGGGAACATTATCAGCCCCAGCATTTT. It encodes CASSWEHYQPQHF.

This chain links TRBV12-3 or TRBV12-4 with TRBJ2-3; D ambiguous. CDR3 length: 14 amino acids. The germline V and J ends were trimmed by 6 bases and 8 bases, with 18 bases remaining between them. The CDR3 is CASSSWVRRGTQYF. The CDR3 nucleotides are TGTGCCAGCAGCTCATGGGTCCGGAGAGGTACGCAGTATTTT.

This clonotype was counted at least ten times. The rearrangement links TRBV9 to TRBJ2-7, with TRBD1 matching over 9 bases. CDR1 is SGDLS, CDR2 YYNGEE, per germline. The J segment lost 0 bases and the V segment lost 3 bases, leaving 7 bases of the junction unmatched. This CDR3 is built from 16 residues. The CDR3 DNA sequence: TGTGCCAGCAGCGGGCCCCGGGACAGGGTCTCCTACGAGCAGTACGTC. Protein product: CASSGPRDRVSYEQYV.

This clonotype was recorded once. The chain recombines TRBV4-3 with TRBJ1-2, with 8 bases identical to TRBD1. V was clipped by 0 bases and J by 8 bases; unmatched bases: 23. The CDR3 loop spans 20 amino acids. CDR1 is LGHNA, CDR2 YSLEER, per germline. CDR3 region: CASSQESSGSVRGRIGGYTF. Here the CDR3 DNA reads TGCGCCAGCAGCCAAGAGTCCTCGGGGAGTGTCAGGGGGCGTATTGGGGGCTACACCTTC.

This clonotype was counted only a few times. The CDR3, as DNA: TGTGCCAGCAGTTTCGGGAGTGGCAATCAGCCCCAGCATTTT. Its protein is CASSFGSGNQPQHF. The rearrangement uses TRBV28 and TRBJ1-5; D unclear. The germline gives CDR1 MDHEN, CDR2 SYDVKM. This CDR3 has 14 residues. The V gene lost 3 bases and the J gene lost 2 bases, with 8 bases spanning the gap.

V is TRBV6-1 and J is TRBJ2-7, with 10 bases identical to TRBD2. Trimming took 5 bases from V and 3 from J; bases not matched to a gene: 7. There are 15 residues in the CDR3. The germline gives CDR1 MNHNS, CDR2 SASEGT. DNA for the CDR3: TGTGCCAGCAGTACCTCCCTAGCGGGGGTCTACGAGCAGTACGTC. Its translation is CASSTSLAGVYEQYV.

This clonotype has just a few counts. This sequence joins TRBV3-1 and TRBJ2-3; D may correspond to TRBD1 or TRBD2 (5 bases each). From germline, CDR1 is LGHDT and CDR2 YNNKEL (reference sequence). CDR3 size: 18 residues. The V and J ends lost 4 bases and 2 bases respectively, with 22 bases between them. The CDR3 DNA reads TGTGCCAGCAGCCCCACGACGTGGGACCAAGGGGCCACAGATACGCAGTATTTT. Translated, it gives CASSPTTWDQGATDTQYF.

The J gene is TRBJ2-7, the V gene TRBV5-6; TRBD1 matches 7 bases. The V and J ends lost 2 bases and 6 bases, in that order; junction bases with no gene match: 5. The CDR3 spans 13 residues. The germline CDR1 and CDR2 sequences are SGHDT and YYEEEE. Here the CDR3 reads CASSLKRGPEQYV. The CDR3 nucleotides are TGTGCCAGCAGCTTAAAGAGGGGGCCCGAGCAGTACGTC.

The chain's CDR3 is CASSFWGNTDTQYF. CDR3 nucleotide sequence: TGTGCCAGCAGCTTTTGGGGGAACACAGATACGCAGTATTTT. The gene calls are TRBV7-2 and TRBJ2-3, with D tentatively TRBD1 or TRBD2 (5 bases each). The CDR3 contains 14 residues. Deletions cut 3 bases from V and 2 bases from J, with 9 bases between. Germline V gene data show CDR1 as SGHTA and CDR2 as FQGNSA.

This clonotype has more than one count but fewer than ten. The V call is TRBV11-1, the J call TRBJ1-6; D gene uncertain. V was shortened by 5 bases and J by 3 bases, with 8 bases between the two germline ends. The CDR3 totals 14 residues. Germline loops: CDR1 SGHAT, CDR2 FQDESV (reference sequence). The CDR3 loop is CASSTRSYNSPLHF. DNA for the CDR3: TGTGCCAGCAGCACTAGGAGCTATAATTCACCCCTCCACTTT.

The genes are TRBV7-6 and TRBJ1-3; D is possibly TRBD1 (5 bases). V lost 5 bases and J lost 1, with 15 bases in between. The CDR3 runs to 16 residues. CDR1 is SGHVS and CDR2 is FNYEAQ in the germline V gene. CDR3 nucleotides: TGTGCCAGCAGCCTAGGGCAGGGCGCATCTGGAAACACCATATATTTT. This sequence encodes CASSLGQGASGNTIYF.

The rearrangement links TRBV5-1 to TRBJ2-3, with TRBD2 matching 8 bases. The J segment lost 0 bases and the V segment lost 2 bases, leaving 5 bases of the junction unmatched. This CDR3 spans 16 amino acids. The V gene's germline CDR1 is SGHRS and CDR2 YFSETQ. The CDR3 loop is CASSFSAGASTDTQYF. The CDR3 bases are TGCGCCAGCAGCTTTTCAGCGGGGGCTAGCACAGATACGCAGTATTTT.